The source of this T cell receptor beta chain is a study of T cell repertoires in cytomegalovirus infection. As for the study in general: Based on public TCR beta signatures, there were indications of CMV infection and of a matching HLA type.

Points from the study as a whole: Dominating the ex vivo response were TCR beta clonotypes that were CMV-specific and HLA-C-restricted.

One entry per CDR3 protein results from TCRdb running MiXCR on the reads. The table records approximately 250,000 distinct CDR3 sequences, roughly an eighth of them present only once. This clonotype was seen a handful of times. The antigen remains unidentified. The origin of this receptor is a human donor in good health (CMV status not recorded). Some clones in this sample may be carry-over from other donors' samples. Sequenced material: PBMCs.

The DNA of the CDR3 is TGTGCCACCAGTGATCCTATGGGAGGGCCGAGGAATGAGCAGTTCTTC. Translating gives CATSDPMGGPRNEQFF. The V gene is TRBV24-1, the J gene TRBJ2-1; TRBD2 aligns across 7 bases. V was clipped by 3 bases and J by 7 bases; unmatched bases: 11. Germline V CDR1 and CDR2: KGHDR, SFDVKD. The CDR3 spans 16 residues.